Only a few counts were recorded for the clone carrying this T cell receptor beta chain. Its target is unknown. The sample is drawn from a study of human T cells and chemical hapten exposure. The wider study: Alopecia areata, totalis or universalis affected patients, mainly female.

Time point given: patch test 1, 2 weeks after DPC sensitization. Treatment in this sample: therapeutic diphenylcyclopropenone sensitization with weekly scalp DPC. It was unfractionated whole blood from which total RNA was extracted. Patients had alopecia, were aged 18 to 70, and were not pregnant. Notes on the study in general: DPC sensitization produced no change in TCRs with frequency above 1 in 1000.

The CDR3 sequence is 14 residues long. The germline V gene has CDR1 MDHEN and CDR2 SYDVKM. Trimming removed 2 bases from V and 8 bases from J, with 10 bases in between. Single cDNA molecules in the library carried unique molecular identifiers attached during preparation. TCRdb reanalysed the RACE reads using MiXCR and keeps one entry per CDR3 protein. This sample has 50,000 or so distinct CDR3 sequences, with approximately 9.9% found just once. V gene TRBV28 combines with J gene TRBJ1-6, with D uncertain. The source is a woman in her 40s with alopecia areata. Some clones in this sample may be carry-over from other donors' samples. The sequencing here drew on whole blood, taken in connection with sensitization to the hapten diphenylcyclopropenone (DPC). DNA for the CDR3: TGTGCCAGCAGTTTAGACGTGAACTATTCACCCCTCCACTTT. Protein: CASSLDVNYSPLHF.